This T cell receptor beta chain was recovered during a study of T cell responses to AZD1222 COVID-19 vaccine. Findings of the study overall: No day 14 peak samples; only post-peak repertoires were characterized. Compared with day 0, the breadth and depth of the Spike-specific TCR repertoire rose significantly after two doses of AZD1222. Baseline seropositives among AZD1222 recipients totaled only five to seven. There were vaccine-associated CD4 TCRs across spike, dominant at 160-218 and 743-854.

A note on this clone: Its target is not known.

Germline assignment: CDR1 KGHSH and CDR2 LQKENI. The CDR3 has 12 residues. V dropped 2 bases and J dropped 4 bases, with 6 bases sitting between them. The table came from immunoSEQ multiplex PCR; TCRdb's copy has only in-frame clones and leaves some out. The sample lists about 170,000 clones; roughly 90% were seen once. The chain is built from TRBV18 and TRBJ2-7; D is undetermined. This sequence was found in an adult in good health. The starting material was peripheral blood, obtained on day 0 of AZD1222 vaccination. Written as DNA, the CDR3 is TGTGCCAGCTCACCAAGCCGATACGAGCAGTACTTC. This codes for CASSPSRYEQYF.